This T cell receptor (beta chain) originates from a study of beta chain features in type 1 diabetes. Investigators reverse transcribed all isolated RNA, so they sequenced expressed TCRB transcripts. Method: immunoSEQ multiplex PCR; TCRdb's copy keeps in-frame clones and lacks some. Seen here are roughly 250,000 clones, about 70% observed once, and the top ten hold 0.053%. Trimming left V 0 bases short and J 0 bases short, with 5 bases between. Germline CDR1 and CDR2: LNHNV and YYDKDF (reference sequence). This CDR3 is built from 14 residues. One heparinised draw, averaging about 110 mL, was taken per donor. Sorting based on CD45RO/CCR7/CD25/CD127/CD95/CD27 separated CD4+ naive, central memory, regulatory and stem cell-like memory cells. In regard to this clone: What it recognizes is unknown.

Notes on the study in general: Type 1 diabetes patients showed fewer insertions and more deletions at VDJ junctions. The question left open here concerned HLA type influencing TCRB rearrangement.

The clonotype was recovered from a man younger than 45 in good health. Sequencing used naive CD4+ T cells from blood. The chain has TRBV15 and TRBJ1-1, with D possibly being TRBD1 (5 bases). The CDR3 is CATSRDRVNTEAFF. The CDR3 region has the DNA TGTGCCACCAGCAGAGACAGGGTGAACACTGAAGCTTTCTTT.